This T cell receptor (beta chain) comes out of a study of cytotoxic CD8 clonotypes in ibrutinib-treated CLL. Points from the study as a whole: The study found clonality rose at ibrutinib response, then fell toward baseline at progression.

For TCR beta libraries, about 2.2 micrograms of genomic DNA were obtained from cryopreserved PBMCs. Note on this clone: The antigen remains unidentified.

Assay: immunoSEQ multiplex PCR; the TCRdb copy retains only in-frame clones and omits some. The table has 35,000 to 45,000 clones, more than 60% seen once. Trimming pared 1 base from V and 6 bases from J, leaving 6 bases between. Germline V gene lookup returns CDR1 KGHSH and CDR2 LQKENI. The CDR3 consists of 13 residues. The source material was PBMCs, sampled after 12 months of ibrutinib treatment. This TCR came from a human donor with chronic lymphocytic leukemia. The chain uses TRBV18 and TRBJ2-2; D perhaps matches TRBD1 (6 bases). DNA for the CDR3: TGTGCCAGCTCACCACAGGGGGCCGGGGAGCTGTTTTTT. Protein: CASSPQGAGELFF.